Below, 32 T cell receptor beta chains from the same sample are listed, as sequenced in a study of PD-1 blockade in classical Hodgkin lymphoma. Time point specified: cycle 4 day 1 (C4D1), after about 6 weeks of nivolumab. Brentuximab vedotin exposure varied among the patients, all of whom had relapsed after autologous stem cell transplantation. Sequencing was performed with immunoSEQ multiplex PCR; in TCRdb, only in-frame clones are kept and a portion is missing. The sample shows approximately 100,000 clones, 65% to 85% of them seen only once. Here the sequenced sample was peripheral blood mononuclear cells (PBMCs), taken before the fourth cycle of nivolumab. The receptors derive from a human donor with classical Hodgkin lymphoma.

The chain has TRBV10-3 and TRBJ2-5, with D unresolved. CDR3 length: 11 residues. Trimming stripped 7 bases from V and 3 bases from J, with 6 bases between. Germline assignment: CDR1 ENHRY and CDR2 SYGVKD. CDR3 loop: CAIKREETQYF. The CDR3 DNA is TGTGCCATCAAGCGAGAAGAGACCCAGTACTTC.

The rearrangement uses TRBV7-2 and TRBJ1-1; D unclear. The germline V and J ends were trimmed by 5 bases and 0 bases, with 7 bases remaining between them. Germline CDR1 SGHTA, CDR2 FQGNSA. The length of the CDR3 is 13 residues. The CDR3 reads CASSRPVNTEAFF. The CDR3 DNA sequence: TGTGCCAGCAGCCGCCCGGTGAACACTGAAGCTTTCTTT. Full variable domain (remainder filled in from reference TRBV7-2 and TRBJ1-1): GAGVSQSPSNKVTEKGKDVELRCDPISGHTALYWYRQSLGQGLEFLIYFQGNSAPDKSGLPSDRFSAERTGGSVSTLTIQRTQQEDSAVYLCASSRPVNTEAFFGQGTRLTVV.

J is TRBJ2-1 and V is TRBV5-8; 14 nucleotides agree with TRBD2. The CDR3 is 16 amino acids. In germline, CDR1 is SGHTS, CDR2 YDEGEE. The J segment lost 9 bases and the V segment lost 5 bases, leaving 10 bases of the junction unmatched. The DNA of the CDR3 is TGTGCCAGCAGATGGGGACTAGCGGGAGAAGGGGGTGAGCAGTTCTTC. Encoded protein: CASRWGLAGEGGEQFF.

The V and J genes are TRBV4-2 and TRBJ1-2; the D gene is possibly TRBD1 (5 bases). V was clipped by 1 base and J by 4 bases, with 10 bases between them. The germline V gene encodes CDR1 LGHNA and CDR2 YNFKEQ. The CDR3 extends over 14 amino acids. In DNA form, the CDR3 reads TGTGCCAGCAGCCAAGCCGGGGGAGGCTATGGCTACACCTTC. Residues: CASSQAGGGYGYTF.

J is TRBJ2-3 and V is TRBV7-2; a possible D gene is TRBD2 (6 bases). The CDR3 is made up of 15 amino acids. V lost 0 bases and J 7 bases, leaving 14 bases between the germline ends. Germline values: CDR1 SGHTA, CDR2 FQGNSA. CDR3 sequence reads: CASSLAASSGYTQYF. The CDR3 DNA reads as TGTGCCAGCAGCTTAGCGGCAAGTAGCGGTTATACGCAGTATTTT.

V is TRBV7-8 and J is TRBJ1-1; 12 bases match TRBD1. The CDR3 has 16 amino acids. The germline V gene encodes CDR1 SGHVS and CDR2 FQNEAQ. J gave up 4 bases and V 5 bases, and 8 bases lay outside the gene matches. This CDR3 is CASSLGTGGWTTEAFF. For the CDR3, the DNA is TGTGCCAGCAGCCTTGGGACAGGGGGCTGGACCACTGAAGCTTTCTTT.

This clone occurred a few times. The CDR3 bases are TGTGCCAGCAGCCAAGATCGTAGGAATGAAAAACTGTTTTTT. It yields the protein CASSQDRRNEKLFF. The chain joins TRBV4-2 to TRBJ1-4; D is ambiguous. This CDR3 is 14 amino acids long. The V end was cut by 0 bases, the J end by 5 bases, with 7 bases between. Germline V gene sequence: CDR1 LGHNA, CDR2 YNFKEQ.

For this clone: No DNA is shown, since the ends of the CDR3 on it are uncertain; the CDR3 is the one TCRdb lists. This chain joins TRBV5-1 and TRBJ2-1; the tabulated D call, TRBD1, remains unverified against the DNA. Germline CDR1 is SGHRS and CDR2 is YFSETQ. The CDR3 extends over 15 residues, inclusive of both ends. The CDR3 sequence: CASSFGQGPSNEQFF.

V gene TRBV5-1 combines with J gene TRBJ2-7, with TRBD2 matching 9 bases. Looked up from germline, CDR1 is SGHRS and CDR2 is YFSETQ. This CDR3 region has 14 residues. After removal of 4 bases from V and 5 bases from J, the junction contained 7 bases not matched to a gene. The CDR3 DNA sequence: TGCGCCAGCAGCACCTTAGCGGGAGCGAACGAGCAGTACTTC. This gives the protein CASSTLAGANEQYF.

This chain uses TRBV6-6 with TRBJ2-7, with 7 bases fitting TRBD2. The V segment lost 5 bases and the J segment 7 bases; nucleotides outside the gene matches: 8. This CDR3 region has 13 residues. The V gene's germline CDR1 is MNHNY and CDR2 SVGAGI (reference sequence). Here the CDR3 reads CASSRGGGREQYF. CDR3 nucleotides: TGTGCCAGCAGTAGGGGCGGGGGACGGGAGCAGTACTTC.

CDR3 bases: TGTGCCAGCAGCTTAGGACAGGGCGAGAATGAAAAACTGTTTTTT. It codes for CASSLGQGENEKLFF. The V gene is TRBV7-9, the J gene TRBJ1-4; TRBD1 matches at 7 bases. V lost 1 base and J lost 5; bases outside the gene matches: 4. From germline, CDR1 is SEHNR and CDR2 FQNEAQ (reference sequence). This CDR3 is 15 amino acids long.

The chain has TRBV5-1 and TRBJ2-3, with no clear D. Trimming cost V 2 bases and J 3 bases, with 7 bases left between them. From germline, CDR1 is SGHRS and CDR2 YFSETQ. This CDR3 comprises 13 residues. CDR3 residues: CASSLGWTDTQYF. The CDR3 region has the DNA TGCGCCAGCAGCTTAGGGTGGACAGATACGCAGTATTTT.

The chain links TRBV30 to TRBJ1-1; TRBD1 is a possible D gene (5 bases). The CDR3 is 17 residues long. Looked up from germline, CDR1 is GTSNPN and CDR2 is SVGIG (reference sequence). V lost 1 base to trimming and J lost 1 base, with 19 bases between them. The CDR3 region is CAWSASRTSGRNTEAFF. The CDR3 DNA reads TGTGCCTGGAGTGCCAGTAGGACCTCGGGGCGGAACACTGAAGCTTTCTTT.

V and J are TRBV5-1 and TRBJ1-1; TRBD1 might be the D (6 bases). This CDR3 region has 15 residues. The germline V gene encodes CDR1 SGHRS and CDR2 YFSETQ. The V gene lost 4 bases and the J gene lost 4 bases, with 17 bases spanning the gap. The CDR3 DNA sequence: TGCGCCAGCAGCCCGGGGGCCCCGGGGATCACTGAAGCTTTCTTT. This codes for CASSPGAPGITEAFF.

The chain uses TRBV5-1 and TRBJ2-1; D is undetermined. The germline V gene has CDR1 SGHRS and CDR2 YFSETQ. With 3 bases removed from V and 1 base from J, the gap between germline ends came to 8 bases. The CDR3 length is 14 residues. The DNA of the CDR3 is TGCGCCAGCAGCTCCCTTGTTTCCTACAATGAGCAGTTCTTC. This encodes CASSSLVSYNEQFF.

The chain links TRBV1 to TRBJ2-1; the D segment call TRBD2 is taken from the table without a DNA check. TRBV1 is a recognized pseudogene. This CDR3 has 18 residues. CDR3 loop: CTSSQGTSGRDSYNEQFF. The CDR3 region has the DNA TGCACCAGCAGCCAAGGGACTAGCGGGAGGGACTCCTACAATGAGCAGTTCTTC.

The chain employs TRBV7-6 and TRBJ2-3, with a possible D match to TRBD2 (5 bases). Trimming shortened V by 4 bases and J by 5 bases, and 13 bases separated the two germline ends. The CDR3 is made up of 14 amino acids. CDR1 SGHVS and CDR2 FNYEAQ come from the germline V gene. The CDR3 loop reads CASSSLAGEDTQYF. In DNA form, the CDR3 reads TGTGCCAGCAGCTCCCTAGCCGGGGAAGATACGCAGTATTTT.

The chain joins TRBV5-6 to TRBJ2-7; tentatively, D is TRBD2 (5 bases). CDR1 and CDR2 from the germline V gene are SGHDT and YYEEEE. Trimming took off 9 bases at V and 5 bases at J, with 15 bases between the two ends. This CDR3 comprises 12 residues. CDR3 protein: CATSEVNNEQYF. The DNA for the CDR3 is TGTGCCACCTCGGAGGTGAATAACGAGCAGTACTTC.

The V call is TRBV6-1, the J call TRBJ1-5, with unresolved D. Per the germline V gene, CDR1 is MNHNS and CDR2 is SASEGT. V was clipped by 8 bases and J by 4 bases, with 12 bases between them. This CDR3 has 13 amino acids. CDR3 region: CASSTERNQPQHF. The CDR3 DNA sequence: TGTGCCAGCTCGACCGAGCGGAATCAGCCCCAGCATTTT.

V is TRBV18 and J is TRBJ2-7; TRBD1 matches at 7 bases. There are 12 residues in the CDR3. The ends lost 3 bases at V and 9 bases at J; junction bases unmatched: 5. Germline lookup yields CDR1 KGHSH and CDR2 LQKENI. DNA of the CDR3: TGTGCCAGCTCACCGGGGACAGCCAGGCAGTACTTC. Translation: CASSPGTARQYF.

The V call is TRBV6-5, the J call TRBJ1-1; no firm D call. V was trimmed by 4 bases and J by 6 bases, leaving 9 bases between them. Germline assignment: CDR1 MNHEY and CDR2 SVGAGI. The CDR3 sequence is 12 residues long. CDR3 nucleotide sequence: TGTGCCAGCAGTTCGTATCCCGCTGAAGCTTTCTTT. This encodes CASSSYPAEAFF.

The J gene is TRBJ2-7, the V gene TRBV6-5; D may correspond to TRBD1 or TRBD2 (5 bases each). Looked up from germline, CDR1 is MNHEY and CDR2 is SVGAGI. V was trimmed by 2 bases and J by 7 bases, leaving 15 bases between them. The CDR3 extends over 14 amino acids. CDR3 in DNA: TGTGCCAGCAGTTACAGAGGGGACCGGGAAGAGCAGTACTTC. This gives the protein CASSYRGDREEQYF.

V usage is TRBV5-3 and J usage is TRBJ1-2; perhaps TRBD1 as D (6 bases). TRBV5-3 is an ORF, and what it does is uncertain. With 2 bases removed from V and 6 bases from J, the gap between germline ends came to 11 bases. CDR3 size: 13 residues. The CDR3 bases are TGTGCCAGAAGCTTACGGGGGGCGCATGGCTACACCTTC. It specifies CARSLRGAHGYTF.

This CDR3 reads CSALGLAEDNEQFF. The CDR3 DNA follows: TGCAGCGCCCTGGGCCTAGCGGAAGACAATGAGCAGTTCTTC. This chain links TRBV29-1 with TRBJ2-1, with TRBD2 matching over 7 bases. The V and J ends lost 7 bases and 5 bases, in that order; junction bases with no gene match: 11. The CDR3 is 14 residues long. Germline V gene data show CDR1 as SQVTM and CDR2 as ANQGSEA.

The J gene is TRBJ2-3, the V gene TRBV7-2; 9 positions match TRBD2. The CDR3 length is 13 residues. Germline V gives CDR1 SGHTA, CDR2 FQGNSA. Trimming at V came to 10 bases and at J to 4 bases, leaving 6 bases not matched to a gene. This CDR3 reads CATSAGGSDTQYF. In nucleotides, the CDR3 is TGTGCCACGAGCGCGGGAGGGTCAGATACGCAGTATTTT.

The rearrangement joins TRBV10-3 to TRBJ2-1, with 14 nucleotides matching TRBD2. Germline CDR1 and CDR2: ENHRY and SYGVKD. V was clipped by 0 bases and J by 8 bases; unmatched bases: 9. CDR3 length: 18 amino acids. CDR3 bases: TGTGCCATCAGTGAGTCGATAGGACTAGCGGGAGGAAAGGATGAGCAGTTCTTC. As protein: CAISESIGLAGGKDEQFF.

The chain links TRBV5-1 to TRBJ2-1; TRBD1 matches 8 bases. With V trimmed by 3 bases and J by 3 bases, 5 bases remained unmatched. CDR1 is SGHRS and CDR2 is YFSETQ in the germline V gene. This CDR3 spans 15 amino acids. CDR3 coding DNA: TGCGCCAGCAGCTCCGGACAGGGAAACTACAATGAGCAGTTCTTC. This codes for CASSSGQGNYNEQFF.

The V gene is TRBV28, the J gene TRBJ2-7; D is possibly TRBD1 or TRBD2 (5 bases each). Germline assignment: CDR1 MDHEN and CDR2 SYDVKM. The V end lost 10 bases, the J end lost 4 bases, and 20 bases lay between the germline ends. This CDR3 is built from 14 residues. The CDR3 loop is CATTREGLSYEQYF. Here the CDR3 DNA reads TGTGCCACAACACGTGAGGGGCTCTCGTACGAGCAGTACTTC.

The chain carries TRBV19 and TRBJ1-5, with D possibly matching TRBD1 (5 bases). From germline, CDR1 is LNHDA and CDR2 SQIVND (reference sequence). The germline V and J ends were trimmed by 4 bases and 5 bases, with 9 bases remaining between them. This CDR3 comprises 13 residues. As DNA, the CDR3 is TGTGCCAGTAGTACAGGGCCTTATCAGCCCCAGCATTTT. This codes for CASSTGPYQPQHF.

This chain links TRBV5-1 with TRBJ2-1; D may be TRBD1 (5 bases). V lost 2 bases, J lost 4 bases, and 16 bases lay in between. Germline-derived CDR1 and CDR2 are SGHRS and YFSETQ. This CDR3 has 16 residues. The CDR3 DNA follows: TGCGCCAGCAGCTTCTTTTCGGGCAGGGAATACAATGAGCAGTTCTTC. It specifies CASSFFSGREYNEQFF. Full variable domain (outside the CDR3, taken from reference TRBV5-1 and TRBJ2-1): KAGVTQTPRYLIKTRGQQVTLSCSPISGHRSVSWYQQTPGQGLQFLFEYFSETQRNKGNFPGRFSGRQFSNSRSEMNVSTLELGDSALYLCASSFFSGREYNEQFFGPGTRLTVL.

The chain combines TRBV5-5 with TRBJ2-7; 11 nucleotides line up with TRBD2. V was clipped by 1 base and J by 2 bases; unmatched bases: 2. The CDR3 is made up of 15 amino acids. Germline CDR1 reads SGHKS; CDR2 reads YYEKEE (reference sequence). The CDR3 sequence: CASSLRLAGTYEQYF. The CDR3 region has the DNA TGTGCCAGCAGCTTGCGACTAGCGGGAACCTACGAGCAGTACTTC.

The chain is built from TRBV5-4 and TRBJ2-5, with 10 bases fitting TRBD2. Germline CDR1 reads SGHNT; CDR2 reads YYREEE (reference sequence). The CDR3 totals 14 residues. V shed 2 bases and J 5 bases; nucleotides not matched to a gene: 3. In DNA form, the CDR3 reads TGTGCCAGCAGCTTACCGGGACTAGCGGAGACCCAGTACTTC. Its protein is CASSLPGLAETQYF.